These 10 T cell receptor beta chains were sequenced from one sample in a study of T cells in Graves' hyperthyroidism and ophthalmopathy. Using RNA transcripts as the source, TCR beta CDR3 regions were amplified. RT-PCR in the first round (using the HTBI primer set) targeted the TCR CDR3. TCRdb passed the multiplex PCR reads through MiXCR, listing each CDR3 protein once. The sample has hundreds of thousands of distinct CDR3 sequences; about 14% are singletons. Sequencing was done on a sample of blood. The receptors here all came from a woman in her fifties or sixties with Graves' ophthalmopathy.

In its sample, this clonotype was seen many times. This chain connects TRBV18 to TRBJ1-5, with D maybe TRBD1 (5 bases). Trimming removed 4 bases from V and 5 bases from J, with 15 bases in between. The CDR3 has 15 amino acids. The germline V gene encodes CDR1 KGHSH and CDR2 LQKENI. The CDR3 sequence is CASSHQGLADQPQHF. The CDR3 nucleotides are TGTGCCAGCTCACACCAGGGTCTGGCTGATCAGCCCCAGCATTTT.

The chain carries TRBV7-9 and TRBJ2-7; 8 bases are a match to TRBD1. J was trimmed by 1 base and V by 5 bases; bases with no gene match: 7. From germline, CDR1 is SEHNR and CDR2 FQNEAQ (reference sequence). This CDR3 is built from 15 residues. The CDR3 region has the DNA TGTGCCAGCAGCCCGCAGGGGGCGATTTCCTACGAGCAGTACTTC. Encoded protein: CASSPQGAISYEQYF.

This clonotype showed up many times. This sequence joins TRBV6-1 and TRBJ2-1; TRBD2 matches 13 bases. Trimming removed 5 bases from V and 4 bases from J; junction bases left unmatched: 5. CDR3 length: 16 residues. Germline V CDR1 and CDR2: MNHNS, SASEGT. The CDR3 here is CASSSRTSGRYNEQFF. CDR3 nucleotides: TGTGCCAGCAGTTCCCGGACTAGCGGGAGATACAATGAGCAGTTCTTC.

This clonotype was counted many times. The chain couples TRBV6-2 or TRBV6-3 to TRBJ1-1, with no clear D. The germline V gene encodes CDR1 MNHEY and CDR2 SVGEGT. The CDR3 extends over 13 amino acids. V lost 7 bases and J lost 1, with 10 bases in between. CDR3 sequence (DNA): TGTGCCAGCACCAACGGGCGGAACACTGAAGCTTTCTTT. This gives the protein CASTNGRNTEAFF.

This clonotype was found many times. The chain carries TRBV3-1 and TRBJ2-1; the match to TRBD2 covers 8 bases. Losses at the gene ends were 0 bases for V and 1 base for J; bases not matched to a gene: 5. Germline values: CDR1 LGHDT, CDR2 YNNKEL (reference sequence). The CDR3 sequence is 17 residues long. Here the CDR3 DNA reads TGTGCCAGCAGCCAAGAGACTAGCGCGAAATCCTACAATGAGCAGTTCTTC. This codes for CASSQETSAKSYNEQFF.

The chain employs TRBV2 and TRBJ1-2; D possibly corresponds to TRBD1 (5 bases). Trimming stripped 3 bases from V and 6 bases from J, with 17 bases between. The CDR3 contains 15 residues. The germline V gene has CDR1 SNHLY and CDR2 FYNNEI. CDR3 coding DNA: TGTGCCAGCAGTGAGCAGGGTTGGGATTCTGATGGCTACACCTTC. Translation: CASSEQGWDSDGYTF.

This clonotype was counted between two and nine times. CDR3 sequence: CAWSPLGQGPQHF. CDR3 DNA sequence: TGTGCCTGGAGTCCTCTGGGGCAGGGGCCCCAGCATTTT. This rearrangement joins TRBV30 to TRBJ1-5; D is possibly TRBD1 (5 bases). V was pared by 2 bases and J by 9 bases, with 14 bases between. CDR3 length: 13 residues. Germline lookup yields CDR1 GTSNPN and CDR2 SVGIG (reference sequence).

This clonotype appeared many times. The chain joins TRBV28 to TRBJ2-7; possibly TRBD2 for D (5 bases). V was clipped by 1 base and J by 2 bases, with 24 bases between them. CDR1 and CDR2 from the germline V gene are MDHEN and SYDVKM. The CDR3 length is 19 residues. The DNA of the CDR3 is TGTGCCAGCAGTTTATCGCCCCCCCCTACTAGGACCATCACCTACGAGCAGTACTTC. Its protein product is CASSLSPPPTRTITYEQYF.

This clonotype was seen at least ten times. The chain uses TRBV2 and TRBJ1-1; 10 bases are shared with TRBD1. Trimming cost V 6 bases and J 2 bases; bases outside gene matches: 6. From germline, CDR1 is SNHLY and CDR2 FYNNEI. The CDR3 contains 15 residues. The CDR3 sequence is CASRPGTGVNTEAFF. CDR3 nucleotides: TGTGCCAGCAGACCCGGGACAGGGGTAAACACTGAAGCTTTCTTT.

This clonotype was observed at least ten times. The chain joins TRBV27 to TRBJ1-1, with D possibly being TRBD1 (6 bases). Trimming took 5 bases from V and 0 from J, leaving 10 bases between them. Germline V gene data show CDR1 as MNHEY and CDR2 as SMNVEV (reference sequence). The length of the CDR3 is 14 residues. The CDR3 region is CASSNHRVNTEAFF. CDR3 DNA: TGTGCCAGCAGTAATCACAGGGTGAACACTGAAGCTTTCTTT.